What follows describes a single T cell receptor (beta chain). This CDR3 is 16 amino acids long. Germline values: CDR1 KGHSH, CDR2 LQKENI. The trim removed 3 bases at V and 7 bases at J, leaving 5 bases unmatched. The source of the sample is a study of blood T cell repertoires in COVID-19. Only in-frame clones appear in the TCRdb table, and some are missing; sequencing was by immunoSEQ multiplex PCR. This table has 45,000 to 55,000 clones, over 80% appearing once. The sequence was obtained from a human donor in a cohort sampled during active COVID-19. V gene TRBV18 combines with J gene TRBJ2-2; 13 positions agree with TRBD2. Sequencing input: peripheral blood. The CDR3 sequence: CASSPRTSGSVGELFF. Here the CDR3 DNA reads TGTGCCAGCTCACCTCGGACTAGCGGGAGCGTCGGGGAGCTGTTTTTT.